Sequencing of this T cell receptor beta chain was carried out in a study of early T cells in non-severe SARS-CoV-2 infection. cDNA molecules, individually, were tagged with unique molecular identifiers. TCRdb re-derived calls from the 5' RACE reads in MiXCR, one entry per CDR3 protein. Seen here are 46,000 or so distinct CDR3 sequences, 6% to 8.5% observed once, and the top ten hold roughly 8%. The sequence came from an adult who was a healthcare worker with PCR-confirmed SARS-CoV-2 infection or an uninfected control (not recorded which). The sample taken for sequencing was whole blood.

In DNA, the CDR3 is TGTGCCATCAGGCAGGGACTGCTTTTGGAAGATACGCAGTATTTT. Translating it yields CAIRQGLLLEDTQYF. The V call is TRBV10-3, the J call TRBJ2-3; TRBD2 is a possible D gene (6 bases). The V end lost 6 bases, the J end lost 5 bases, and 18 bases lay between the germline ends. Per the germline V gene, CDR1 is ENHRY and CDR2 is SYGVKD. CDR3 length equals 15 residues.